These T cell receptor beta chains were read from a single sample in a study of cytomegalovirus exposure and HLA in healthy donors. The table came from immunoSEQ multiplex PCR; TCRdb's copy has only in-frame clones and leaves some out. Here the sample spans about 150,000 clones, 75% to 85% being singletons. The source material was PBMCs. These receptors all stem from a man aged 50 to 59 in good health and CMV-seropositive. The CDR3 runs from the conserved cysteine through the conserved F or W. A D gene is named only where the DNA matches it firmly. Some rows mark clone size as missing; the rest say once, few, many or name a class of expanded clone.

>TRBV29-1|.|.|TRBJ2-7
CSARDSTYEQYF
TGCAGCGCCAGGGATTCAACCTACGAGCAGTACTTC
>TRBV6-5|once|.|TRBJ1-1
CASSYSSTEAFF
TGTGCCAGCAGTTACTCGAGCACTGAAGCTTTCTTT
>TRBV10-1|.|.|TRBJ2-1
CASSEYEGFGSYNEQFF
TGCGCCAGCAGTGAGTATGAGGGATTCGGCTCCTACAATGAGCAGTTCTTC
>TRBV6-5|.|.|TRBJ1-1
CASSRTRNTEAFF
TGTGCCAGCAGCCGAACCAGGAACACTGAAGCTTTCTTT
>TRBV19|.|.|TRBJ1-4
CASRTTQNEKLFF
TGTGCCAGTAGGACTACGCAAAATGAAAAACTGTTTTTT
>TRBV18|.|TRBD2|TRBJ2-5
CASSKTSGRAGETQYF
TGTGCCAGCTCCAAGACTAGCGGGAGGGCCGGAGAGACCCAGTACTTC
>TRBV10-3|.|.|TRBJ2-7
CAITPGQTYEQYF
TGTGCCATCACCCCAGGACAGACCTACGAGCAGTACTTC
>TRBV7-2|once|TRBD2|TRBJ2-7
CASSFGGLVGSYEQYF
TGTGCCAGCAGCTTCGGAGGACTAGTCGGCTCCTACGAGCAGTACTTC
>TRBV7-3|.|TRBD2|TRBJ2-2
CASSRTRRGTGELFF
TGTGCCAGCAGCAGGACTAGGAGAGGCACCGGGGAGCTGTTTTTT
>TRBV5-6|.|.|TRBJ2-7
CASSLRSGISSYEQYF
TGTGCCAGCAGCTTGAGATCAGGGATCTCCTCCTACGAGCAGTACTTC
>TRBV30|.|.|TRBJ1-5
CAWSLSNNQPQHF
TGTGCCTGGAGCCTAAGTAATAATCAGCCCCAGCATTTT
>TRBV7-6|.|TRBD1|TRBJ2-7
CASSFGQGKVSYEQYF
TGTGCCAGCAGCTTCGGACAGGGGAAGGTTTCCTACGAGCAGTACTTC
>TRBV30|once|.|TRBJ2-7
CAWSVQYEQYF
TGTGCCTGGAGTGTACAATACGAGCAGTACTTC
>TRBV2|.|TRBD1|TRBJ1-1
CASSGSGGSTEAFF
TGTGCCAGCAGCGGATCAGGGGGGAGCACTGAAGCTTTCTTT
>TRBV18|once|.|TRBJ2-7
CASSPLSDRSNEQYF
TGTGCCAGCTCGCCCTTGAGCGACAGGTCCAACGAGCAGTACTTC
>TRBV5-1|.|.|TRBJ2-5
CASSSSGTQETQYF
TGCGCCAGCAGCTCAAGCGGGACACAAGAGACCCAGTACTTC
>TRBV12-5|once|.|TRBJ2-3
CASGLERVSDTQYF
TGTGCTAGTGGTTTGGAAAGAGTATCAGATACGCAGTATTTT
>TRBV7-2|few|TRBD2|TRBJ2-1
CASSYSGRLSGEQFF
TGTGCCAGCAGCTATAGCGGGAGACTGAGCGGTGAGCAGTTCTTC
>TRBV27|.|.|TRBJ2-5
CASSLSGETQYF
TGTGCCAGCAGTTTATCCGGAGAGACCCAGTACTTC
>TRBV19|.|.|TRBJ1-2
CASSIVPRDFGYTF
TGTGCCAGTAGTATAGTCCCCAGGGACTTTGGCTACACCTTC